This T cell receptor (beta chain) came from a study of PD-1 blockade in mismatch repair-deficient tumors. The study, taken as a whole, reports: Rapid post-treatment expansion, then contraction, generally preceding radiologic response, marked tumor-resident clones.

On this clone: Its antigen is not known.

Time point in this sample: identical roughly 10-day culture without peptide (control). All patients were mismatch repair deficient, assessed by either PCR or immunohistochemistry. Under ten ELISpot-reactive neoantigen peptides each drove a 10-day in vitro stimulation. Clone fold changes were calculated against an identical culture without peptide. Germline CDR1 reads LNHDA; CDR2 reads SQIVND (reference sequence). Trimming pared 8 bases from V and 7 bases from J, leaving 19 bases between. CDR3 length: 14 residues. TCRdb's table, derived via immunoSEQ multiplex PCR, lists solely in-frame clones and lacks some. The sample lists around 13,000 clones; around 86% were seen once.

The TCR was taken from an adult with mismatch repair-deficient cancer. The chain couples TRBV19 to TRBJ2-3; tentative D call: TRBD2 (6 bases). This specimen consisted of cells cultured in vitro, obtained from a patient treated with pembrolizumab. The CDR3 sequence: CASSRGVPGYTQYF. The DNA for the CDR3 is TGTGCCAGTTCCCGCGGGGTACCAGGGTATACGCAGTATTTT.